This TCR beta chain was captured by sequencing in a study of T cells expressing NK-cell markers. Findings and caveats of the study: Over 5 donors carried dominant NKG2C+ clonotypes that made up roughly 1.0-7.5% of their CD8+ T cells. The study found these clonotypes also leading the CD3+CD56-NKG2C+ fraction in several donors.

TCRdb re-called the 5' RACE reads and catalogs CDR3 proteins one per entry, DNA excluded. This repertoire comprises 150,000 to 160,000 distinct CDR3 sequences; its ten largest clones make up more than 35%. On this clonotype itself: Antigen unknown.

The CDR3 loop spans 16 amino acids. Germline lookup yields CDR1 SGDLS and CDR2 YYNGEE. The sequenced sample consisted of blood T cells: a sorted CD56 or NKG2C T cell subset, CD4+ or CD8+ T cells, or bulk PBMC T cells (not recorded which). This chain joins TRBV9 and TRBJ2-1. The sequence was obtained from a woman between 50 and 59 years old in good health. The CDR3 loop reads CASSGVGRSSYNEQFF.